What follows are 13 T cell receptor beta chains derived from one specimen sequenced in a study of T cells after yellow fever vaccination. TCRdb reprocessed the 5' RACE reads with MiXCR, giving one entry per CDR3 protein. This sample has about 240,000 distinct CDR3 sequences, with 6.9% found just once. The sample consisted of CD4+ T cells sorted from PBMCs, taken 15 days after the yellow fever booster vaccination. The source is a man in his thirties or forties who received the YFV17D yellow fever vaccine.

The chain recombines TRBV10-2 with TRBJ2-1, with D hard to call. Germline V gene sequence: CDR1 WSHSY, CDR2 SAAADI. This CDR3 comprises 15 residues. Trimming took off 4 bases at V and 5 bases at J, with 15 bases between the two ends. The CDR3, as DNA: TGCGCCAGCAGTGGGATGGAATTCAGAGACAATGAGCAGTTCTTC. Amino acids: CASSGMEFRDNEQFF.

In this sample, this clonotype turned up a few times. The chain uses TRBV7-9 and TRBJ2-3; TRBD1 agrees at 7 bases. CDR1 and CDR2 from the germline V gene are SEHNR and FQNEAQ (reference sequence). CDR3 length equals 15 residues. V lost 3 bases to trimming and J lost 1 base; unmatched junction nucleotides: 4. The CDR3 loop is CASSLGDRRTDTQYF. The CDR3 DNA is TGTGCCAGCAGCTTGGGGGACAGACGCACAGATACGCAGTATTTT. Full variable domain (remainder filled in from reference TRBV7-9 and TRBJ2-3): DTGVSQNPRHKITKRGQNVTFRCDPISEHNRLYWYRQTLGQGPEFLTYFQNEAQLEKSRLLSDRFSAERPKGSFSTLEIQRTEQGDSAMYLCASSLGDRRTDTQYFGPGTRLTVL.

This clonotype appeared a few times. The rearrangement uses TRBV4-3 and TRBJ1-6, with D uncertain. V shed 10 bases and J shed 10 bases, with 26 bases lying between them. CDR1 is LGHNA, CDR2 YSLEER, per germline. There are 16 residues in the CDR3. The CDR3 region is CAIEPKAWSKKSPLHF. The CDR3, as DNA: TGCGCCATCGAACCGAAGGCTTGGTCAAAAAAATCACCCCTCCACTTT.

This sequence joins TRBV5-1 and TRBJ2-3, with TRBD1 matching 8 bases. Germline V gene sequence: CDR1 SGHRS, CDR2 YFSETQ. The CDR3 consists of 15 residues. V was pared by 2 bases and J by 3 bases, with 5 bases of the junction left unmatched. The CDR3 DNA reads TGCGCCAGCAGCTTAGGACAGGGCCCTACAGATACGCAGTATTTT. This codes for CASSLGQGPTDTQYF.

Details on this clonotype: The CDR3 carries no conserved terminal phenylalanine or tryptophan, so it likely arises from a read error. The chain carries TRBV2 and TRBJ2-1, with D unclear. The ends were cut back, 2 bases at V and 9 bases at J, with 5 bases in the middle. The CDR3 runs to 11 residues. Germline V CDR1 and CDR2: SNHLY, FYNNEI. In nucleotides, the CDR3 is TGTGCCAGCAGTGAACACGGTGAGCAGTTCTCC. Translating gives CASSEHGEQFS.

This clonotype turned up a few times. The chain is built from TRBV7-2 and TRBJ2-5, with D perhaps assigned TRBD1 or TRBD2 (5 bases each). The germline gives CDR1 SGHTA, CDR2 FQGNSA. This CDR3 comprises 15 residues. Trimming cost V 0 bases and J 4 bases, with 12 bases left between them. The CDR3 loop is CASSLALGDLETQYF. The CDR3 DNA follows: TGTGCCAGCAGCTTAGCGCTGGGGGACCTAGAGACCCAGTACTTC.

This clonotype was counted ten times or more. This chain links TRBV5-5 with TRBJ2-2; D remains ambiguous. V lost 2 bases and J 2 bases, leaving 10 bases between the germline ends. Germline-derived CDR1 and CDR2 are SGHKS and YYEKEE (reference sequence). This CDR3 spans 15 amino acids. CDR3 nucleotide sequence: TGTGCCAGCAGCTTCACGGATTTAAACACCGGGGAGCTGTTTTTT. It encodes CASSFTDLNTGELFF.

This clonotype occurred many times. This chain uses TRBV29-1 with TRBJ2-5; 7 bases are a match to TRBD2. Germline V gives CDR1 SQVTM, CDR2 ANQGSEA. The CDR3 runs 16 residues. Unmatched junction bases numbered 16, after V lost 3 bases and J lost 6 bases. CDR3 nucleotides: TGCAGCGTTGAGTATTTGTGGGCGGGAGACGCGAAGACCCAGTACTTC. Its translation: CSVEYLWAGDAKTQYF.

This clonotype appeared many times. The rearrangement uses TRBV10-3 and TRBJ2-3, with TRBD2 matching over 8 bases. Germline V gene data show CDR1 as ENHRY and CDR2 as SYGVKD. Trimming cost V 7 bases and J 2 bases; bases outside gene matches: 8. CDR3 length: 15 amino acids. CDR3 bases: TGTGCCATCAACTCCGGGGGGGTCATCACAGATACGCAGTATTTT. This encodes CAINSGGVITDTQYF.

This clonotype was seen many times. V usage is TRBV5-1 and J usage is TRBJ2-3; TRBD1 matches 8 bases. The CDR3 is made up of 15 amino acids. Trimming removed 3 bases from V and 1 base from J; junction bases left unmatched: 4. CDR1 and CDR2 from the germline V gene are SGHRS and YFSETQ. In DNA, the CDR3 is TGCGCCAGCAGCTCTGACAGGGGCGGCACAGATACGCAGTATTTT. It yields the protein CASSSDRGGTDTQYF.

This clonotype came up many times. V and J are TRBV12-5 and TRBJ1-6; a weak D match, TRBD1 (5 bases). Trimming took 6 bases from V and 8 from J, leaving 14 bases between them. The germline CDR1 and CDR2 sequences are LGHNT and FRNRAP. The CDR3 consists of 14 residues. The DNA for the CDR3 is TGTGCTAGTGGCCACGACAGAGGGGATTCACCCCTCCACTTT. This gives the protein CASGHDRGDSPLHF.

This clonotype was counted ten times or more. DNA of the CDR3: TGTGCCGCTGGGGGAACCTACGAGCAGTACTTC. Translation: CAAGGTYEQYF. The chain links TRBV28 to TRBJ2-7, with D perhaps assigned TRBD1 or TRBD2 (5 bases each). The germline gives CDR1 MDHEN, CDR2 SYDVKM. The V gene lost 11 bases and the J gene lost 2 bases, with 10 bases spanning the gap. The CDR3 covers 11 residues. The full variable domain, its missing parts supplied by reference TRBV28 and TRBJ2-7, is DVKVTQSSRYLVKRTGEKVFLECVQDMDHENMFWYRQDPGLGLRLIYFSYDVKMKEKGDIPEGYSVSREKKERFSLILESASTNQTSMYLCAAGGTYEQYFGPGTRLTVT.

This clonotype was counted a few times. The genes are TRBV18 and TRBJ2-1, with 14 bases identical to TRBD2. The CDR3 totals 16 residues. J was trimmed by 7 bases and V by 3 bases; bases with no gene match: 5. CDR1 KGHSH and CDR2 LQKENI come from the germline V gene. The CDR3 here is CASSPAGTSGSNEQFF. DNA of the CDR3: TGTGCCAGCTCACCGGCTGGGACTAGCGGGAGTAATGAGCAGTTCTTC.